This is a list of T cell receptor beta chains from one sample in a study of blood T cell repertoires in COVID-19. The repertoire was sequenced with immunoSEQ multiplex PCR; TCRdb's copy has only in-frame clones and lacks some. Among more than 55,000 clones listed, about 78% were seen once. The sequenced sample consisted of peripheral blood. The receptors were sampled from a man at least 80 years old with active or convalescent COVID-19. The CDR3 runs from the conserved cysteine through the conserved F or W. A D gene is named only where the DNA matches it firmly. Rows give clone size only sometimes, using once, few, many, or a class for an expanded clone.

CDR3aa: CASSFRAPDTQYF; CDR3nt: TGTGCCAGCAGTTTTAGAGCCCCAGATACGCAGTATTTT; j_gene: TRBJ2-3; v_gene: TRBV12-3/TRBV12-4; abundance: .; d_gene: .
CDR3aa: CASSDWTGGVGTGELFF; CDR3nt: TGTGCCAGTAGTGATTGGACAGGGGGCGTCGGGACCGGGGAGCTGTTTTTT; j_gene: TRBJ2-2; v_gene: TRBV19; abundance: .; d_gene: TRBD1
CDR3aa: CTSSQGGGNQPQHF; CDR3nt: TGCACCAGCAGCCAGGGAGGGGGCAATCAGCCCCAGCATTTT; j_gene: TRBJ1-5; v_gene: TRBV1; abundance: .; d_gene: .
CDR3aa: CASGFRTSGGPTQTYEQYF; CDR3nt: TGTGCTAGTGGTTTTAGGACTAGCGGGGGGCCGACCCAAACCTACGAGCAGTACTTC; j_gene: TRBJ2-7; v_gene: TRBV12-5; abundance: .; d_gene: TRBD2
CDR3aa: CASSGGPGSPLHF; CDR3nt: TGCGCCAGCAGTGGGGGGCCCGGCTCACCCCTCCACTTT; j_gene: TRBJ1-6; v_gene: TRBV10-1; abundance: .; d_gene: .
CDR3aa: CASSAGTGGDYGYTF; CDR3nt: TGTGCCAGCAGCGCCGGGACAGGGGGGGACTATGGCTACACCTTC; j_gene: TRBJ1-2; v_gene: TRBV9; abundance: .; d_gene: TRBD1
CDR3aa: CASSPLSGLYQTEAFF; CDR3nt: TGTGCCAGCTCACCCTTGTCCGGGTTGTATCAAACCGAAGCTTTCTTT; j_gene: TRBJ1-1; v_gene: TRBV18; abundance: .; d_gene: .
CDR3aa: CASSSPSGTDTQYF; CDR3nt: TGTGCCAGCAGCTCACCTAGCGGCACAGATACGCAGTATTTT; j_gene: TRBJ2-3; v_gene: TRBV7-2; abundance: few; d_gene: .
CDR3aa: CATQARRGAQYF; CDR3nt: TGTGCCACCCAGGCTCGACGGGGAGCCCAGTACTTC; j_gene: TRBJ2-5; v_gene: TRBV19; abundance: .; d_gene: .
CDR3aa: CASSLRWSNEQFF; CDR3nt: TGCGCCAGCAGCTTGAGGTGGAGCAATGAGCAGTTCTTC; j_gene: TRBJ2-1; v_gene: TRBV5-1; abundance: .; d_gene: .
CDR3aa: CASSSLAGKRIQYF; CDR3nt: TGTGCCAGCAGCTCCTTAGCGGGAAAAAGAATTCAGTACTTC; j_gene: TRBJ2-4; v_gene: TRBV11-2; abundance: .; d_gene: TRBD2
CDR3aa: CASSPSRTSLVEGQFF; CDR3nt: TGTGCCAGCAGCCCCTCCCGGACTAGCTTAGTTGAGGGGCAGTTCTTC; j_gene: TRBJ2-1; v_gene: TRBV7-2; abundance: few; d_gene: TRBD2
CDR3aa: CASSLDSNGGYGYTF; CDR3nt: TGTGCCAGCAGCTTAGACAGCAACGGCGGCTATGGCTACACCTTC; j_gene: TRBJ1-2; v_gene: TRBV7-3; abundance: .; d_gene: .
CDR3aa: CASSQAPWPGAYEQYF; CDR3nt: TGCGCCAGCAGCCAAGCTCCTTGGCCCGGGGCCTACGAGCAGTACTTC; j_gene: TRBJ2-7; v_gene: TRBV4-1; abundance: few; d_gene: .
CDR3aa: CASSHDSATGELFF; CDR3nt: TGTGCCAGCAGCCACGACAGCGCCACCGGGGAGCTGTTTTTT; j_gene: TRBJ2-2; v_gene: TRBV7-6; abundance: .; d_gene: .
CDR3aa: CASSHQGVKGAFF; CDR3nt: TGCGCCAGCAGTCACCAGGGGGTAAAGGGAGCTTTCTTT; j_gene: TRBJ1-1; v_gene: TRBV10-2; abundance: .; d_gene: TRBD1
CDR3aa: CASSQAAGGVEQYF; CDR3nt: TGTGCCAGCAGCCAAGCGGCGGGGGGGGTAGAGCAGTACTTC; j_gene: TRBJ2-7; v_gene: TRBV3-1/TRBV3-2; abundance: .; d_gene: TRBD2
CDR3aa: CASSIGTSGGIEQFF; CDR3nt: TGCGCCAGCAGCATCGGGACTAGCGGGGGAATTGAGCAGTTCTTC; j_gene: TRBJ2-1; v_gene: TRBV5-1; abundance: .; d_gene: TRBD2
CDR3aa: CASSVGAGGYTF; CDR3nt: TGTGCCAGCAGCGTTGGCGCGGGTGGCTACACCTTC; j_gene: TRBJ1-2; v_gene: TRBV9; abundance: .; d_gene: .
CDR3aa: CSAVGGGEQYF; CDR3nt: TGCAGCGCCGTAGGGGGGGGCGAGCAGTACTTC; j_gene: TRBJ2-7; v_gene: TRBV29-1; abundance: .; d_gene: .
CDR3aa: CSVVGLGTGTGELFF; CDR3nt: TGCAGCGTTGTCGGACTAGGGACGGGCACCGGGGAGCTGTTTTTT; j_gene: TRBJ2-2; v_gene: TRBV29-1; abundance: .; d_gene: TRBD2
CDR3aa: CASSQATPRAEAFF; CDR3nt: TGTGCCAGCAGCCAAGCCACTCCCAGGGCTGAAGCTTTCTTT; j_gene: TRBJ1-1; v_gene: TRBV14; abundance: .; d_gene: .
CDR3aa: CASSQVLGQAYGYTF; CDR3nt: TGTGCCAGCAGCCAAGTACTAGGGCAAGCCTATGGCTACACCTTC; j_gene: TRBJ1-2; v_gene: TRBV14; abundance: .; d_gene: .
CDR3aa: CASSQSRTGPYEQYF; CDR3nt: TGCGCCAGCAGCCAAAGCCGGACAGGTCCCTACGAGCAGTACTTC; j_gene: TRBJ2-7; v_gene: TRBV4-3; abundance: many; d_gene: TRBD1
CDR3aa: CAIRETGREAFF; CDR3nt: TGTGCCATCAGAGAGACAGGGCGCGAAGCTTTCTTT; j_gene: TRBJ1-1; v_gene: TRBV10-3; abundance: .; d_gene: TRBD1
CDR3aa: CASSPGMDGQFF; CDR3nt: TGTGCCAGCAGCCCAGGGATGGATGGGCAGTTCTTC; j_gene: TRBJ2-1; v_gene: TRBV7-6; abundance: once; d_gene: .
CDR3aa: CASIRGGLQETQYF; CDR3nt: TGTGCCAGCATCCGAGGGGGCCTCCAAGAGACCCAGTACTTC; j_gene: TRBJ2-5; v_gene: TRBV5-6; abundance: .; d_gene: TRBD1
CDR3aa: CASSESAISEQYF; CDR3nt: TGCGCCAGCAGTGAGTCTGCGATTTCCGAGCAGTACTTC; j_gene: TRBJ2-7; v_gene: TRBV10-1; abundance: .; d_gene: .
CDR3aa: CASSLEDLNSPLHF; CDR3nt: TGTGCCAGCAGCTTAGAGGACTTGAATTCACCCCTCCACTTT; j_gene: TRBJ1-6; v_gene: TRBV7-2; abundance: .; d_gene: .
CDR3aa: CASSQADRLNTEAFF; CDR3nt: TGCGCCAGCAGCCAAGCGGACAGGTTGAACACTGAAGCTTTCTTT; j_gene: TRBJ1-1; v_gene: TRBV4-1; abundance: .; d_gene: TRBD1
CDR3aa: CASSARTGGINEQYF; CDR3nt: TGTGCCAGCAGCGCCCGGACAGGGGGTATCAACGAGCAGTACTTC; j_gene: TRBJ2-7; v_gene: TRBV9; abundance: .; d_gene: TRBD1
CDR3aa: CASSYWTGRNTEAFF; CDR3nt: TGTGCCAGCAGTTACTGGACAGGAAGGAACACTGAAGCTTTCTTT; j_gene: TRBJ1-1; v_gene: TRBV6-5; abundance: .; d_gene: TRBD1
CDR3aa: CASNRGGANTGELFF; CDR3nt: TGTGCCAGCAATCGAGGGGGCGCCAACACCGGGGAGCTGTTTTTT; j_gene: TRBJ2-2; v_gene: TRBV28; abundance: .; d_gene: TRBD1
CDR3aa: CASSQVGGDHTGELFF; CDR3nt: TGTGCCAGCAGCCAAGTCGGGGGGGATCACACCGGGGAGCTGTTTTTT; j_gene: TRBJ2-2; v_gene: TRBV14; abundance: .; d_gene: TRBD2
CDR3aa: CASTVVAGTGINYGYTF; CDR3nt: TGTGCCAGCACCGTTGTAGCTGGGACAGGGATAAACTATGGCTACACCTTC; j_gene: TRBJ1-2; v_gene: TRBV7-2; abundance: few; d_gene: TRBD1
CDR3aa: CASSPDSEAFF; CDR3nt: TGTGCCAGCTCCCCCGACAGTGAAGCTTTCTTT; j_gene: TRBJ1-1; v_gene: TRBV18; abundance: .; d_gene: .
CDR3aa: CASSSRTGGPQETQYF; CDR3nt: TGTGCCAGCAGCTCCCGGACAGGGGGCCCCCAAGAGACCCAGTACTTC; j_gene: TRBJ2-5; v_gene: TRBV9; abundance: .; d_gene: TRBD1
CDR3aa: CATGQGVSPLHF; CDR3nt: TGTGCCACCGGACAGGGGGTTTCACCCCTCCACTTT; j_gene: TRBJ1-6; v_gene: TRBV10-3; abundance: .; d_gene: TRBD1
CDR3aa: CASGRSGLYNEQFF; CDR3nt: TGTGCCAGCGGACGATCGGGACTTTACAATGAGCAGTTCTTC; j_gene: TRBJ2-1; v_gene: TRBV6-5; abundance: .; d_gene: .
CDR3aa: CASSSRQGLAKNIQYF; CDR3nt: TGTGCCAGCAGCTCCAGACAGGGTCTAGCCAAAAACATTCAGTACTTC; j_gene: TRBJ2-4; v_gene: TRBV13; abundance: .; d_gene: TRBD1